Given below is one T cell receptor beta chain in context. Its antigen is not yet known. Base qualities are not at hand, and no much larger clone is one base apart. Using the deep immunoSEQ assay, multiplex PCR amplified TCR CDR3 regions from genomic DNA. Extracted genomic DNA from each cell subset was distributed evenly across all wells of several immunoSEQ 96-well plates, and each plate was treated as a replicate. For sorted subsets, roughly 200 ng genomic DNA, equal to tens of thousands of T cell genomes, was loaded into each replicate PCR. Purified libraries were quantified with a Qubit 3.0 fluorometer, sized on a Bioanalyzer 2100, and re-quantified with the KAPA Library Quantification kit. Every immunoSEQ 96-well plate was sequenced on a dedicated single-read 150-cycle Illumina NextSeq 550 flow cell. On the study's bioinformatics: The immunoSEQ output contained only junctional sequences without quality scores, so filtering could not match that applied to full-length reads. To assign V/J genes and CDR3, sequences were annotated against IMGT germline references using PyIR, a Python wrapper for IgBLAST v1.9. Reads were filtered out if the reads had weak V/J assignments (E-value above 1e-6), no CDR3, stop codons, out-of-frame junctions, or ambiguous translated residues. V3J clonotypes were defined as sequences sharing an identical inferred V gene, J gene, and CDR3 amino acid sequence. The percentage overlap between two repertoires was calculated by dividing the number of shared unique clonotypes by the size of the smaller repertoire. Repertoire richness was assessed with RTK rarefaction, the Chao1 estimator, and Recon v2.1 estimates of unobserved clonotypes. Generation probabilities were computed with OLGA for all TCRbeta clonotypes obtained by the gDNA method from four donors. TCRdb re-hosts the immuneACCESS table, in-frame sequences only. Its copies lack some clones; in the studies checked, an unresolved V gene accounts for under half of them, and the cause for the rest is not known. The V and J calls and clone size were taken over from that table, and D and trimming were inferred from the DNA. The sample table shows fewer than 400,000 clones, and approximately 79% are seen once. The ten largest clones take up 9% to 12% of the sample.

From the germline V gene, CDR1 is MGHDK and CDR2 is SYGVNS. Measured from the cysteine to the phenylalanine, the CDR3 is 13 residues long. Only CDR3 DNA remains: 39 bases, in frame from the first base. Compared with germline, V lacks 6 bases and J lacks 3 bases; bases without a gene match: 5. The donors were healthy, HIV-negative adults who had no recently reported acute infections or vaccinations. Every donor was a Caucasian adult living in Nashville, Tennessee, USA. CD4+ T cells were enriched through magnetic negative selection, after which naive cells were positively selected on CD45RA and the remaining negative fraction served as the memory subset. Blood was collected by leukapheresis, and PBMCs were isolated by Ficoll-Histopaque density gradient centrifugation and then cryopreserved in liquid nitrogen vapor phase. Analytical flow cytometry was used to check the purity and quantity of every magnetically sorted T cell population. Genomic DNA was isolated from each sorted fraction and quantified by UV absorbance on a Nanodrop 2000c.

This record belongs to a study of shared clonotypes between healthy human individuals (TCRdb year 2020). In the study overall: The cohort included three men and a couple of women between 18 and 49 years of age. For each donor, three plates each were used for CD4 naive and CD4 memory, two plates were used for CD8 naive, and one plate was used for CD8 memory. The study deeply sequenced blood TCR repertoires of 5 or 6 healthy adults to estimate repertoire size and the extent of clonotype sharing between individuals. Different laboratories and diverse techniques were used to prepare libraries and sequence TCR repertoires, to increase sequencing depth and limit assay-specific biases. Leukapheresis yielded between about 0.94 and 9 billion PBMCs per donor.

Overall study results and their limits: Pairwise subsampling indicated that sequencing depth was expected to affect the degree of clonotype sharing among donors. Sharing across four donors was observed for about 5% of naive CD4, over 3% of naive CD8, around 2.5% of memory CD4, and roughly 0.4% of memory CD8 clonotypes. Because the study included only a small number of donors, the genetic and exposure-history diversity represented was limited. Sampling was restricted to blood, and TCR repertoires in tissue are likely to differ from TCR repertoires in blood. Compared with non-shared clonotypes, the clonotypes found in all four sorted-subset donors had higher generation probabilities. Naive subsets generally had larger estimated clonotype richness than memory subsets did. Incomplete sequencing was indicated by rarefaction of sorted-subset datasets, despite the large sequencing depth.

Sequencing was carried out using memory CD4+ T cells sorted from blood. The sample's cell subset or site label is to be understood as: CD45RA-negative fraction. The receptor's source is a young man in good health. The rearrangement combines TRBV25-1 with TRBJ2-7, with TRBD1 identical over 7 junction bases. CDR3 sequence: CASRRPGGYEQYF. In nucleotide form, the sequence is TGTGCCAGCAGGAGGCCAGGGGGCTACGAGCAGTACTTC.